This TCR beta chain comes out of a study of early T cells in non-severe SARS-CoV-2 infection. Points from the study as a whole: Lookups in VDJdb leaned toward anti-spike CD8 responses and missed private and CD4 specificities.

A single record per CDR3 protein comes from TCRdb applying MiXCR to the 5' RACE reads. The profile covers 45,000 to 50,000 distinct CDR3 sequences, with around 5.6% appearing a single time and about 4.4% taken by the ten largest. This clonotype showed up just a few times. The target antigen is unknown. The CDR3 is 17 amino acids. J was trimmed by 3 bases and V by 4 bases; bases with no gene match: 7. Per germline, CDR1 SGHTS and CDR2 YDEGEE. This chain links TRBV5-8 with TRBJ2-5; the match to TRBD2 covers 15 bases. This TCR came from an adult who was a healthcare worker with PCR-confirmed SARS-CoV-2 infection or an uninfected control (not recorded which). The sample consisted of whole blood. DNA of the CDR3: TGTGCCAGCAGCCGCGGGACTAGCGGGAGGACCGAAGAGACCCAGTACTTC. Translated: CASSRGTSGRTEETQYF.